The 13 T cell receptor beta chains in this list originate from one sample, sequenced in a study of cytomegalovirus exposure and HLA in healthy donors. PCR involved 60 Vbeta and 13 Jbeta primers. Libraries were prepared by immunoSEQ multiplex PCR; TCRdb keeps only in-frame clonotypes and omits some of them. The repertoire consists of around 180,000 clones, with around 75% occurring once and the leading ten covering roughly 1.4%. The sample taken for sequencing was PBMCs. Receptors were obtained from a woman aged 50 to 60 in good health and CMV-seronegative.

This chain links TRBV4-3 with TRBJ1-5, with a possible D match to TRBD1 (5 bases). Trimming shortened V by 0 bases and J by 5 bases, and 11 bases separated the two germline ends. Germline-derived CDR1 and CDR2 are LGHNA and YSLEER. There are 15 residues in the CDR3. This CDR3 is CASSQEAGPDQPQHF. In DNA, the CDR3 is TGCGCCAGCAGCCAAGAGGCAGGGCCGGATCAGCCCCAGCATTTT.

The chain recombines TRBV18 with TRBJ1-1, with D unclear. Trimming took 6 bases from V and 2 from J, leaving 10 bases between them. Germline loops: CDR1 KGHSH, CDR2 LQKENI. The CDR3 has 13 residues. CDR3 in DNA: TGTGCCAGCTCCCAACAAGATAACACTGAAGCTTTCTTT. Translating it yields CASSQQDNTEAFF.

This sequence joins TRBV11-2 and TRBJ2-7; TRBD1 aligns across 9 bases. V was pared by 4 bases and J by 3 bases, with 4 bases of the junction left unmatched. The CDR3 spans 14 residues. Germline lookup yields CDR1 SGHAT and CDR2 FQNNGV. The CDR3 reads CASSYPGQGYEQYF. The CDR3 nucleotides are TGTGCCAGCAGCTACCCGGGACAGGGCTACGAGCAGTACTTC.

The V call is TRBV7-2, the J call TRBJ1-2, with D possibly being TRBD1 (6 bases). The germline V and J ends were trimmed by 5 bases and 2 bases, with 9 bases remaining between them. The CDR3 runs 13 residues. Germline-derived CDR1 and CDR2 are SGHTA and FQGNSA. The DNA of the CDR3 is TGTGCCAGCAGCGCCCAGGGGAACTATGGCTACACCTTC. Translated: CASSAQGNYGYTF. The complete variable domain, with remaining parts taken from reference TRBV7-2 and TRBJ1-2, reads GAGVSQSPSNKVTEKGKDVELRCDPISGHTALYWYRQSLGQGLEFLIYFQGNSAPDKSGLPSDRFSAERTGGSVSTLTIQRTQQEDSAVYLCASSAQGNYGYTFGSGTRLTVV.

The CDR3 loop is CASKSPGQGRYGYTF. The CDR3 DNA reads TGTGCCAGTAAATCCCCGGGACAGGGCCGTTATGGCTACACCTTC. This chain uses TRBV19 with TRBJ1-2; 9 nucleotides agree with TRBD1. CDR1 is LNHDA and CDR2 is SQIVND in the germline V gene (reference sequence). The V and J ends lost 7 bases and 5 bases, in that order; junction bases with no gene match: 11. The CDR3 length is 15 residues.

On this clone: One junction end does not reproduce the germline sequence, and a read error may be involved. The chain joins TRBV7-9 to TRBJ2-2; weak D call: TRBD2 (6 bases). The germline V gene encodes CDR1 SEHNR and CDR2 FQNEAQ (reference sequence). This CDR3 comprises 16 residues. CDR3 loop: CSSSFSGVRSTGELFF. CDR3 nucleotide sequence: TGTTCCAGCAGCTTTAGCGGAGTCCGTAGCACCGGGGAGCTGTTTTTT.

The chain employs TRBV6-4 and TRBJ1-1; 9 bases agree with TRBD1. Germline CDR1 is MRHNA and CDR2 is SNTAGT. The CDR3 loop spans 14 amino acids. V lost 6 bases to trimming and J lost 5 bases; unmatched junction nucleotides: 7. The DNA of the CDR3 is TGTGCCAGCAGCTCACAGGGGGCGCATACTGAAGCTTTCTTT. Translation gives CASSSQGAHTEAFF.

Only a few counts were recorded for this clone. The V call is TRBV5-1, the J call TRBJ2-3; D call uncertain. The length of the CDR3 is 12 residues. The V end was cut by 3 bases, the J end by 8 bases, with 10 bases between. Germline V CDR1 and CDR2: SGHRS, YFSETQ. The CDR3 here is CASSYNSGTQYF. The CDR3 coding sequence is TGCGCCAGCAGCTACAATTCGGGTACGCAGTATTTT.

The rearrangement joins TRBV19 to TRBJ1-2, with D perhaps TRBD1 (6 bases). The germline CDR1 and CDR2 sequences are LNHDA and SQIVND (reference sequence). The CDR3 length is 14 residues. With 8 bases removed from V and 4 bases from J, the gap between germline ends came to 17 bases. The CDR3 DNA is TGTGCCAGTCAATCGGCCGCAGGGGTCTATGGCTACACCTTC. Amino acid sequence: CASQSAAGVYGYTF.

This chain links TRBV28 with TRBJ1-5; D unclear. Between the trimmed V and J ends, which lost 2 bases and 3 bases, there was a span of 11 bases. The CDR3 has 15 residues. Germline V gives CDR1 MDHEN, CDR2 SYDVKM. The CDR3 bases are TGTGCCAGCAGTTTAATGTTAATCCTCAATCAGCCCCAGCATTTT. It specifies CASSLMLILNQPQHF.

The chain combines TRBV12-5 with TRBJ2-7, with TRBD1 matching 9 bases. Germline assignment: CDR1 LGHNT and CDR2 FRNRAP. This CDR3 has 15 residues. Trimming at V came to 6 bases and at J to 6 bases, leaving 12 bases not matched to a gene. The CDR3 bases are TGTGCTAGTGGCTATGGGGACAGGGACCTTGGCGAGCAGTACTTC. It codes for CASGYGDRDLGEQYF.

The V gene is TRBV7-2, the J gene TRBJ1-2, with 8 bases lining up with TRBD1. The junction had 9 bases not matched to a gene; V was cut back by 5 bases and J by 4 bases. This CDR3 has 15 residues. Germline CDR1 SGHTA, CDR2 FQGNSA. DNA of the CDR3: TGTGCCAGCAGCACCTCGACAGGGGTGGTCTATGGCTACACCTTC. This translates into CASSTSTGVVYGYTF.

The chain recombines TRBV7-9 with TRBJ2-5, with 7 bases fitting TRBD1. CDR3 size: 14 residues. Germline values: CDR1 SEHNR, CDR2 FQNEAQ (reference sequence). After removal of 7 bases from V and 3 bases from J, the junction contained 8 bases not matched to a gene. The CDR3 reads CASTITGDKETQYF. In DNA, the CDR3 is TGTGCCAGCACCATAACAGGGGACAAAGAGACCCAGTACTTC.